The 8 T cell receptor beta chains below all came from one sample that was sequenced in a study of cytomegalovirus exposure and HLA in healthy donors. Primers for the PCR totalled 60 Vbeta and 13 Jbeta. Sequencing was performed with immunoSEQ multiplex PCR; in TCRdb, only in-frame clones are kept and a portion is missing. Its table lists 200,000 to 250,000 clones. The sequencing sample was made of PBMCs. All receptors come from a woman aged 25 to 39 in good health and CMV-seropositive.

This sequence joins TRBV2 and TRBJ2-3; D is undetermined. Germline V gives CDR1 SNHLY, CDR2 FYNNEI. The CDR3 extends over 14 amino acids. The germline V and J ends were trimmed by 3 bases and 0 bases, with 7 bases remaining between them. The CDR3 region is CASSEGRSTDTQYF. The CDR3, as DNA: TGTGCCAGCAGTGAGGGCAGAAGCACAGATACGCAGTATTTT.

This chain connects TRBV10-3 to TRBJ2-1; D call uncertain. The CDR3 contains 16 residues. V was cut by 0 bases and J by 0 bases, with 9 bases left in between. Looked up from germline, CDR1 is ENHRY and CDR2 is SYGVKD. The CDR3 bases are TGTGCCATCAGTGAGTCGTATCTAGGCTCCTACAATGAGCAGTTCTTC. Translated: CAISESYLGSYNEQFF.

V and J are TRBV23-1 and TRBJ2-4; 7 bases are shared with TRBD1. TRBV23-1 is an open reading frame whose function is uncertain. V was pared by 6 bases and J by 7 bases, with 6 bases of the junction left unmatched. The CDR3 is 13 amino acids. The CDR3 DNA sequence: TGCGCCAGCAGACGACAGGGTGGGAACATTCAGTACTTC. Residues: CASRRQGGNIQYF.

The chain employs TRBV9 and TRBJ2-3; D is perhaps TRBD2 (6 bases). CDR1 SGDLS and CDR2 YYNGEE come from the germline V gene. CDR3 length: 16 residues. V shed 0 bases and J shed 2 bases, with 13 bases lying between them. DNA for the CDR3: TGTGCCAGCAGCGTAGGACCCAGCGGGTACACAGATACGCAGTATTTT. Translated: CASSVGPSGYTDTQYF.

The CDR3 loop reads CASTGQGISYEQYF. The CDR3 DNA reads as TGTGCCAGCACCGGACAGGGGATCTCCTACGAGCAGTACTTC. The rearrangement joins TRBV28 to TRBJ2-7; 9 bases are a match to TRBD1. This CDR3 is built from 14 residues. Losses at the gene ends were 7 bases for V and 0 bases for J; bases not matched to a gene: 4. Germline loops: CDR1 MDHEN, CDR2 SYDVKM. The complete variable domain, with remaining parts taken from reference TRBV28 and TRBJ2-7, reads DVKVTQSSRYLVKRTGEKVFLECVQDMDHENMFWYRQDPGLGLRLIYFSYDVKMKEKGDIPEGYSVSREKKERFSLILESASTNQTSMYLCASTGQGISYEQYFGPGTRLTVT.

This sequence joins TRBV6-5 and TRBJ2-3; 10 bases align to TRBD2. This CDR3 region has 13 residues. CDR1 and CDR2 (germline): MNHEY, SVGAGI. V dropped 8 bases and J dropped 4; count of bases not matched to a gene: 3. The CDR3 bases are TGTGCCAGCGGGCTAGCGGGAGCAGATACGCAGTATTTT. It translates to CASGLAGADTQYF.

The V and J genes are TRBV6-1 and TRBJ1-2, with TRBD1 matching 7 bases. This CDR3 has 15 amino acids. The trim removed 6 bases at V and 8 bases at J, leaving 15 bases unmatched. Germline V lookup: CDR1 MNHNS, CDR2 SASEGT. The CDR3 DNA reads as TGTGCCAGCAGGAGAATTTCGACAGGGTATGACGGCTACACCTTC. Its translation: CASRRISTGYDGYTF.

This CDR3 reads CASLNTGELFF. The CDR3 bases are TGTGCCAGCCTGAACACCGGGGAGCTGTTTTTT. This chain joins TRBV2 and TRBJ2-2; the D is unclear. The V and J ends lost 8 bases and 1 base respectively, with 2 bases between them. Per germline, CDR1 SNHLY and CDR2 FYNNEI. The CDR3 spans 11 residues.